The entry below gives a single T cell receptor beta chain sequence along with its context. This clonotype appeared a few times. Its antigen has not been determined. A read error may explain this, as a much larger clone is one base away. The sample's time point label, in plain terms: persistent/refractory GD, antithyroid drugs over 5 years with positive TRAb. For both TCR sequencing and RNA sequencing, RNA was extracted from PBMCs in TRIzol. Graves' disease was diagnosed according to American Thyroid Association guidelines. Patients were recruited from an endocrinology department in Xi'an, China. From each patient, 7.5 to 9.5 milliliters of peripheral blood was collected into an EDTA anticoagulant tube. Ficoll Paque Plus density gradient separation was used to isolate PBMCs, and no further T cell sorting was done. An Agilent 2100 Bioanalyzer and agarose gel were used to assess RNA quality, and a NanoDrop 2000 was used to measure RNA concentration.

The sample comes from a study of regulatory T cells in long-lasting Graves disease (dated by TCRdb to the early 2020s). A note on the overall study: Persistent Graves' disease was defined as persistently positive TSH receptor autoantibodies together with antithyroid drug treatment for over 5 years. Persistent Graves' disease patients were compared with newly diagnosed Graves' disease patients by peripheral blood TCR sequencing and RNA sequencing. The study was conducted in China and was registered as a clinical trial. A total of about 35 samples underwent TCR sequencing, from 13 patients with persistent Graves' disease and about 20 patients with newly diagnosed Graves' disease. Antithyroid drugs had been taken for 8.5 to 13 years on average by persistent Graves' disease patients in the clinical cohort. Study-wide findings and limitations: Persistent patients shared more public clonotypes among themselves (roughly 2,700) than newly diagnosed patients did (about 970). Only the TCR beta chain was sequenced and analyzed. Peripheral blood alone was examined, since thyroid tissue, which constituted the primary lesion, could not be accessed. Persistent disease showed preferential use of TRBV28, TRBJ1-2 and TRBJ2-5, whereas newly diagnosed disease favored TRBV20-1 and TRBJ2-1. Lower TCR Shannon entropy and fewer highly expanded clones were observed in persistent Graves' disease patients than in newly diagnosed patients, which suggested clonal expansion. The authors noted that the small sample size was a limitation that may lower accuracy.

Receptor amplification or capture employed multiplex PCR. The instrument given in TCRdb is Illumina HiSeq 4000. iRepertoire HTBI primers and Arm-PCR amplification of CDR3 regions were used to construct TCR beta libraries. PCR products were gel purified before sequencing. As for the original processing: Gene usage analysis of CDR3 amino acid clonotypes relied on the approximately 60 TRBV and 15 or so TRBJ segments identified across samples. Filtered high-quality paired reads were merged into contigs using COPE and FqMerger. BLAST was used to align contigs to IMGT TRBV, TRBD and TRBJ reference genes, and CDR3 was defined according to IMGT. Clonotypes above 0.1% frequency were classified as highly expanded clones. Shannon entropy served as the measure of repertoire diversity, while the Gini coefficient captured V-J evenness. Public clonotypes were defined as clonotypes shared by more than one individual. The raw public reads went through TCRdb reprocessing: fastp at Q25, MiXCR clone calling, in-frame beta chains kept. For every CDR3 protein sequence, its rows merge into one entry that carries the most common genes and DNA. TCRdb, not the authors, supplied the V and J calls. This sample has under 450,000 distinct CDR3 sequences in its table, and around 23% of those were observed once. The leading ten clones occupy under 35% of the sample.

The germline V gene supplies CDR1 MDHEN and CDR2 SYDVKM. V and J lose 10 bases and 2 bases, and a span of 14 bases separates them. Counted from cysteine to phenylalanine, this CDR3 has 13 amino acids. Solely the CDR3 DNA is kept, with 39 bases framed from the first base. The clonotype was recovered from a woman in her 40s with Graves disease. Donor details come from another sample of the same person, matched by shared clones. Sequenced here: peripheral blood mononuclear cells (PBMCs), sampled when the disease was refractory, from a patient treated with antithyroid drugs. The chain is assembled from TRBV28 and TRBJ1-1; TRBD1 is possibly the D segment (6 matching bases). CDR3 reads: CATKLQGNTEAFF. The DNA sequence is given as TGTGCCACTAAGTTACAGGGTAACACTGAAGCTTTCTTT.